The clone carrying this TCR beta chain was observed at least ten times. Its specificity is unknown. This sample is part of a study of regulatory T cells in long-lasting Graves disease. Study-wide results and caveats: Only a small sample size was used, which may have cut accuracy. Newly diagnosed disease favored TRBV20-1 and TRBJ2-1 over persistent disease. More public clonotypes were shared by persistent patients (about 2,700) than by new patients (under 1,000).

CDR3 length: 13 amino acids. Trimming took 4 bases from V and 5 from J, leaving 11 bases between them. CDR1 MNHEY and CDR2 SVGAGI come from the germline V gene. According to the study, TCR beta libraries were built with iRepertoire HTBI primers and CDR3-region Arm-PCR. One entry per CDR3 protein results from TCRdb running MiXCR on the multiplex PCR reads. The data contain around 300,000 distinct CDR3 sequences, around a fifth of them seen just once; the ten biggest clones take up just over 55%. Time point: persistent/refractory GD, antithyroid drugs over 5 years with positive TRAb. Generation of the TCR library employed RNA extracted from PBMCs.

The sequence came from a female donor with Graves disease. The chain combines TRBV6-5 with TRBJ1-1, with D perhaps matching TRBD1 (5 bases). Here the sequenced sample was peripheral blood mononuclear cells (PBMCs), taken when the disease was refractory, from a patient treated with antithyroid drugs. CDR3 DNA: TGTGCCAGCAGTTCGGGGGGATGGACTGAAGCTTTCTTT. Its translation is CASSSGGWTEAFF.